The clone carrying this T cell receptor (beta chain) was observed many times. Its cognate antigen is unknown. The sample belongs to a study of T cells in Graves' hyperthyroidism and ophthalmopathy. Study-level results: Stable hyperthyroidism was separated from ophthalmopathy by a model based on 13 V-J features.

This CDR3 spans 14 amino acids. V was shortened by 5 bases and J by 0 bases, with 10 bases between the two germline ends. The germline V gene has CDR1 SGHVS and CDR2 FQNEAQ. Amplification yielded TCR beta CDR3 regions, with RNA transcripts as the source. Carried out on the TCR CDR3, a first-round RT-PCR used the HTBI primer set. TCRdb reprocessed the multiplex PCR reads with MiXCR, giving one entry per CDR3 protein. The data contain roughly 600,000 distinct CDR3 sequences, approximately 15% of them seen just once; the ten biggest clones take up around 12%. Sequencing was done on a sample of blood. The receptor was derived from a woman aged 45-60 years with Graves' ophthalmopathy. The rearrangement links TRBV7-8 to TRBJ1-1, with TRBD1 as a possible D gene (6 bases). The CDR3 loop is CASSETGMNTEAFF. DNA of the CDR3: TGTGCCAGCAGCGAGACAGGCATGAACACTGAAGCTTTCTTT.